These 9 T cell receptor beta chains share one sample of origin, sequenced in a study of OX40 agonist ivuxolimab in advanced cancers. Method: immunoSEQ multiplex PCR; TCRdb's copy keeps in-frame clones and lacks some. Of roughly 110,000 clones in the sample, approximately 90% are singletons; the top ten hold 1% to 1.5%. The starting material was CD4+ or CD8+ T cells sorted from blood, obtained in a trial of the OX40 agonist ivuxolimab. These receptors all stem from an adult with an advanced solid tumor such as melanoma, head and neck, liver or kidney cancer.

For this clone: The junction does not match germline at one end; this may be a read error. The chain employs TRBV2 and TRBJ2-3; D possibly corresponds to TRBD1 (6 bases). Germline loops: CDR1 SNHLY, CDR2 FYNNEI. The CDR3 has 12 amino acids. In DNA form, the CDR3 reads TGTGCCAGCCGGGACACCACAAATACGCAGTATTTT. Its protein is CASRDTTNTQYF.

The chain joins TRBV28 to TRBJ2-7; tentative D call: TRBD1 (6 bases). Per germline, CDR1 MDHEN and CDR2 SYDVKM. V was cut by 4 bases and J by 5 bases, with 15 bases left in between. CDR3 length equals 14 residues. CDR3 sequence: CASSWAQGYDEQYF. In DNA, the CDR3 is TGTGCCAGCAGTTGGGCCCAGGGGTACGACGAGCAGTACTTC. The variable domain in full, with the rest retrieved from reference TRBV28 and TRBJ2-7, is DVKVTQSSRYLVKRTGEKVFLECVQDMDHENMFWYRQDPGLGLRLIYFSYDVKMKEKGDIPEGYSVSREKKERFSLILESASTNQTSMYLCASSWAQGYDEQYFGPGTRLTVT.

The chain recombines TRBV28 with TRBJ1-3; possibly TRBD1 for D (5 bases). Germline CDR1 is MDHEN and CDR2 is SYDVKM. V lost 1 base to trimming and J lost 8 bases, with 18 bases between them. This CDR3 is 16 amino acids long. In nucleotides, the CDR3 is TGTGCCAGCAGTTTATACTCCGCGGGAACGGGGGACACCATATATTTT. Translating it yields CASSLYSAGTGDTIYF.

V usage is TRBV28 and J usage is TRBJ2-7; the D gene is possibly TRBD1 (6 bases). Trimming took off 2 bases at V and 1 base at J, with 12 bases between the two ends. This CDR3 comprises 15 residues. The germline CDR1 and CDR2 sequences are MDHEN and SYDVKM. CDR3 residues: CASSLPDRHSYEQYF. The CDR3 DNA reads TGTGCCAGCAGTTTACCCGACAGGCATTCCTACGAGCAGTACTTC.

The chain uses TRBV5-1 and TRBJ2-4; 8 bases map to TRBD1. This CDR3 spans 15 amino acids. CDR1 and CDR2 (germline): SGHRS, YFSETQ. With V trimmed by 0 bases and J by 8 bases, 7 bases remained unmatched. CDR3 residues: CASSLGPDRGDIQYF. The CDR3 nucleotides read TGCGCCAGCAGCTTGGGGCCTGACAGGGGAGACATTCAGTACTTC.

The chain joins TRBV7-9 to TRBJ1-4, with D perhaps TRBD1 (5 bases). The CDR3 is 14 amino acids. Trimming took 1 base from V and 8 from J, leaving 11 bases between them. Germline lookup yields CDR1 SEHNR and CDR2 FQNEAQ (reference sequence). DNA of the CDR3: TGTGCCAGCAGCTTAGAACAGGTCGGAGAAAAACTGTTTTTT. This gives the protein CASSLEQVGEKLFF.

V is TRBV10-3 and J is TRBJ1-2, with D possibly TRBD1 on 5 matching bases. This CDR3 spans 13 amino acids. The V gene's germline CDR1 is ENHRY and CDR2 SYGVKD. V dropped 6 bases and J dropped 8 bases, with 16 bases sitting between them. In DNA, the CDR3 is TGTGCCATCAGCCAGGGTGAGAAGAGGGGCTACACCTTC. It is translated as CAISQGEKRGYTF.

This chain links TRBV11-2 with TRBJ2-1; 10 bases line up with TRBD2. CDR3 size: 15 residues. J was trimmed by 4 bases and V by 5 bases; bases with no gene match: 5. Germline CDR1 and CDR2: SGHAT and FQNNGV. CDR3 sequence: CASSRIAGGYNEQFF. In DNA, the CDR3 is TGTGCCAGCAGCAGAATAGCGGGAGGATACAATGAGCAGTTCTTC.

The CDR3 sequence: CASGREYTGELFF. Written as DNA, the CDR3 is TGTGCCAGCGGGAGAGAGTATACCGGGGAGCTGTTTTTT. V is TRBV27 and J is TRBJ2-2; maybe TRBD2 (5 bases). Trimming shortened V by 8 bases and J by 5 bases, and 12 bases separated the two germline ends. CDR3 size: 13 residues. Looked up from germline, CDR1 is MNHEY and CDR2 is SMNVEV (reference sequence).